This TCR beta chain was sequenced for a study of regulatory T cells in long-lasting Graves disease. About the research overall: The criterion for persistent Graves' disease was over 5 years of antithyroid drugs with positive TSH receptor antibodies.

The authors built TCR beta libraries using iRepertoire HTBI primers and Arm-PCR of CDR3 regions. In the authors' workflow: Segment identification across samples yielded around 64 TRBV and about 14 TRBJ segments. TCRdb recomputed calls from the multiplex PCR reads with MiXCR, one row per CDR3 protein. TCRdb's processing, not the authors' own work, is the source of the V and J calls. This table holds around 400,000 distinct CDR3 sequences, around a quarter found once. V was cut by 2 bases and J by 6 bases, with 13 bases left in between. Germline CDR1 SGHTA, CDR2 FQGTGA. The CDR3 runs to 14 residues. General study findings and limits: Preferential use of TRBV28, TRBJ1-2 and TRBJ2-5 was seen in persistent disease.

Documented time point: persistent/refractory GD, antithyroid drugs over 5 years with positive TRAb. RNA extracted from PBMCs served as the sequencing template. Only a few counts were recorded for this clonotype. As yet, its antigen is unknown. The TCR comes from a female donor with Graves disease. The sample here was peripheral blood mononuclear cells (PBMCs), taken when the disease was refractory, from a patient treated with antithyroid drugs. The chain couples TRBV7-3 to TRBJ2-5; D might be TRBD2 (5 bases). The CDR3 loop reads CASSLVRDEKTQYF. The CDR3 nucleotides are TGTGCCAGCAGCTTAGTGAGGGATGAGAAGACCCAGTACTTC.